The 6 T cell receptor beta chains in this list originate from one sample, sequenced in a study of blood T cell repertoires in COVID-19. Only in-frame clones appear in the TCRdb table, and some are missing; sequencing was by immunoSEQ multiplex PCR. The sample includes approximately 190,000 clones, 70% to 90% of them seen just once. The sequenced sample was peripheral blood. The origin of the receptors is a woman aged 40 to 55 who had recovered from COVID-19.

The CDR3 loop is CASSPRAGKNTEAFF. CDR3 DNA sequence: TGTGCCAGCTCACCACGGGCAGGGAAGAACACTGAAGCTTTCTTT. J is TRBJ1-1 and V is TRBV18; maybe TRBD1 (5 bases). Trimming pared 1 base from V and 1 base from J, leaving 10 bases between. The CDR3 loop spans 15 amino acids. The germline gives CDR1 KGHSH, CDR2 LQKENI.

This chain connects TRBV13 to TRBJ1-5; D unresolved. CDR1 is PRHDT and CDR2 is FYEKMQ in the germline V gene (reference sequence). Trimming left V 0 bases short and J 7 bases short, with 4 bases between. The CDR3 sequence is 12 residues long. This CDR3 reads CASSLGGQPQHF. The CDR3, as DNA: TGTGCCAGCAGCTTAGGCGGGCAGCCCCAGCATTTT.

The chain couples TRBV7-2 to TRBJ2-2; the match to TRBD2 covers 7 bases. J gave up 4 bases and V 1 base, and 9 bases lay outside the gene matches. There are 17 residues in the CDR3. Looked up from germline, CDR1 is SGHTA and CDR2 is FQGNSA. CDR3 bases: TGTGCCAGCAGCTTAGTCCTAGCGGTCGTTAGCACCGGGGAGCTGTTTTTT. Amino acids: CASSLVLAVVSTGELFF. The full variable domain, with the rest looked up from reference TRBV7-2 and TRBJ2-2, is GAGVSQSPSNKVTEKGKDVELRCDPISGHTALYWYRQSLGQGLEFLIYFQGNSAPDKSGLPSDRFSAERTGGSVSTLTIQRTQQEDSAVYLCASSLVLAVVSTGELFFGEGSRLTVL.

The chain has TRBV29-1 and TRBJ1-2, with D perhaps TRBD1 (5 bases). Germline V lookup: CDR1 SQVTM, CDR2 ANQGSEA. V was shortened by 4 bases and J by 5 bases, with 14 bases between the two germline ends. There are 13 residues in the CDR3. CDR3 coding DNA: TGCAGCGTTGGGGGCAGGGTAGGGTATGGCTACACCTTC. Translating gives CSVGGRVGYGYTF.

CDR3 protein: CASSIEFGTGADYGYTF. The CDR3 nucleotides are TGTGCCAGTAGTATAGAATTCGGGACAGGGGCGGACTATGGCTACACCTTC. This chain connects TRBV19 to TRBJ1-2; the match to TRBD1 covers 10 bases. From germline, CDR1 is LNHDA and CDR2 SQIVND (reference sequence). Trimming cost V 0 bases and J 3 bases; bases outside gene matches: 7. The CDR3 extends over 17 amino acids.

The genes are TRBV19 and TRBJ1-1; TRBD1 might be the D (5 bases). V shed 1 base and J shed 7 bases, with 16 bases lying between them. Germline lookup yields CDR1 LNHDA and CDR2 SQIVND (reference sequence). The CDR3 extends over 15 amino acids. The CDR3 protein is CASSIAAGGFYEAFF. The CDR3 DNA reads TGTGCCAGTAGTATAGCCGCTGGGGGGTTTTATGAAGCTTTCTTT.